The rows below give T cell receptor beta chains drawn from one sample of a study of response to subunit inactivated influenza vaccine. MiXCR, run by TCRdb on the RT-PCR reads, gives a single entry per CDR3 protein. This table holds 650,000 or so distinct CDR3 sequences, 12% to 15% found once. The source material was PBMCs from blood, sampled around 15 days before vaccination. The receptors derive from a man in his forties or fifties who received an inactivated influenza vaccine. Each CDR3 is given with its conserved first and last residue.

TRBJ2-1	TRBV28	CASSHSSGSTNEQFF
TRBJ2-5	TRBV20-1	CSATFLIAGVGSQYF
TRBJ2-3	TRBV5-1	CASSRLAGVRDTQYF
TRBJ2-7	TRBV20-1	CSARGLGGWYEQYF
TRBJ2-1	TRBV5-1	CASASSGIDEQFF
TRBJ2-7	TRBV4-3	CASSQEYGQGYHEQYF
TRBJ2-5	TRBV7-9	CASSHRDRAEKETQYF
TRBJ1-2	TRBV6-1	CASRTTGSYGYTF
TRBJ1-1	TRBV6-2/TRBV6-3	CASTKTGNTEAFF
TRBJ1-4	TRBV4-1	CASSQETRTGFFF
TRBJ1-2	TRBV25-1	CAIDRNFSYTF
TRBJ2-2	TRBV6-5	CASSYLGRAAGELFF
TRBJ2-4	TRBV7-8	CASSLWQGEGAKNIQYF
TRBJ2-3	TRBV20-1	CSATRTRADTQYF
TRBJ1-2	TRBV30	CAWSATQGWGYTF
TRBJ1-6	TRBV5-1	CAWRNNSPLHF
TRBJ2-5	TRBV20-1	CSARNRGRETQYF
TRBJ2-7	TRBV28	CASRKPGLAYSKQYF
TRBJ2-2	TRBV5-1	CASSLDTLGSGELFF
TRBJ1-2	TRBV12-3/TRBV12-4	CASSPGQGPAGYTF
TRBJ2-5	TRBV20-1	CSARVKETQYF
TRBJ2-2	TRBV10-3	CAISTGYTGELFF
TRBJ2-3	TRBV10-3	CAISDGGGDTDTQYF
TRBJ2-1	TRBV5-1	CASSAGQGAFYNEQFF
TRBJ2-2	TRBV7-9	CASSSFNRAPSGELFF
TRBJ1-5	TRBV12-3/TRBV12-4	CASSHGPGQKNQPQHF
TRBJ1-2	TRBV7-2	CASSIRQGGDYGYTF
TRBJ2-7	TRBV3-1	CASSQDEVSAHSEQYF
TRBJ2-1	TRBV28	CASTGTSGYNEQFF
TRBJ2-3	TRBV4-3	CASSQRHRGDTQYF
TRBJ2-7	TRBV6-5	CASSYSKLAGQYF
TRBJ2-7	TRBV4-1	CASSLSGQGGYEQYF
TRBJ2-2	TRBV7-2	CASSLGLAGGSTGELFF
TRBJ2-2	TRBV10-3	CAISELTPKNTGELFF
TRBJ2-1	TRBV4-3	CASSQDSGRNNEQFF
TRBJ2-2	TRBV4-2	CASSQERGKSIPGELFF
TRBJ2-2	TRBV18	CASSPWTGGTGELFF
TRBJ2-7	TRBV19	CASSKGQGNRYEQYF
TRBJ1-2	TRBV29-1	CSVVGRTNYGYTF
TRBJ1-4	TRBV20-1	CSARDGGATRGKLFF
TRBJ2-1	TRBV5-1	CASSLDSSGSYNEQFF
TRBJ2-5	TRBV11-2	CASSRDAGTQYF
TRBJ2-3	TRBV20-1	CSAKTSGIDTQYF
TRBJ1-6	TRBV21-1	CASSKDRGRGCSPLHF
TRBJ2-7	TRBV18	CASSPLTGNNYEQHF
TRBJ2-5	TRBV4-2	CASSPGTVEETQYF
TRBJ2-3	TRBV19	CASSTGPGFTDTQYF
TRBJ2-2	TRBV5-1	CASLPGPNTGELFF
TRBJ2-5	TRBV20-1	CRPLFETQYF
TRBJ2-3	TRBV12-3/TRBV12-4	CASSTRTGADTQYF
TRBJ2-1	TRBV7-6	CASSKLADSSYNEQFF
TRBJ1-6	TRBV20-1	CSARKDRVPLHF
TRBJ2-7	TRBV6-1	CASTGAGSVYEQYF
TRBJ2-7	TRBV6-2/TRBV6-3	CASSYSKTGTYEQYF
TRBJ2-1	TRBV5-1	CASSPRGFDYNEQFF
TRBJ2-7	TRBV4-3	CASSQDPKGSYEQYF
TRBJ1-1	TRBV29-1	CSVGVRGNTEAFF